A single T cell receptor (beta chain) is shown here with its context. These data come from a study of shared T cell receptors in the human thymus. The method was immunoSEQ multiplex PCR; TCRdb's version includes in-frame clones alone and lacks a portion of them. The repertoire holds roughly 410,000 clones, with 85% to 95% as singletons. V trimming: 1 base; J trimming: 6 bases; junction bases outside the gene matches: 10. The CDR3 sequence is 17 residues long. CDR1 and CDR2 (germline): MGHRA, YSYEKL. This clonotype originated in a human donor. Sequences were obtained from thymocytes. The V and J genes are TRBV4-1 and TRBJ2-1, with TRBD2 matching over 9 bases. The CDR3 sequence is CASSQVSPSGIGNEQFF. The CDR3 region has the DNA TGCGCCAGCAGCCAAGTTTCCCCTAGCGGGATCGGCAATGAGCAGTTCTTC.